Listed here are 24 T cell receptor beta chains from one sample, sequenced in a study of shared clonotypes between healthy human individuals. TCRdb's table, derived via immunoSEQ multiplex PCR, lists solely in-frame clones and lacks some. The sample gives approximately 500,000 clones, 79% of which show up once; under 15% is in the top ten. The specimen sequenced was PBMCs. The receptors were sampled from a woman aged 40 to 50 in good health. Some clones in this sample may be carry-over from other donors' samples.

V gene TRBV7-2 combines with J gene TRBJ2-1; D uncertain. Germline CDR1 is SGHTA and CDR2 is FQGNSA. V was cut by 7 bases and J by 4 bases, with 14 bases left in between. CDR3 length equals 14 residues. CDR3 loop: CASTVSGRYNEQFF. The CDR3 DNA is TGTGCCAGCACCGTATCAGGACGGTACAATGAGCAGTTCTTC.

The sample holds a few counts of this clone. This chain uses TRBV19 with TRBJ1-5, with a possible D match to TRBD1 (6 bases). V shed 4 bases and J shed 0 bases, with 7 bases lying between them. There are 14 residues in the CDR3. Germline-derived CDR1 and CDR2 are LNHDA and SQIVND (reference sequence). CDR3 nucleotide sequence: TGTGCCAGTAGTAGCAGGGGTAGCAATCAGCCCCAGCATTTT. Its protein is CASSSRGSNQPQHF.

The chain joins TRBV7-2 to TRBJ1-1, with D unclear. V shed 0 bases and J shed 6 bases, with 11 bases lying between them. CDR1 and CDR2 from the germline V gene are SGHTA and FQGNSA. The CDR3 sequence is 14 residues long. The CDR3 protein is CASSLAGRASEAFF. CDR3 DNA: TGTGCCAGCAGCTTAGCCGGGCGGGCATCTGAAGCTTTCTTT.

The rearrangement joins TRBV28 to TRBJ2-5; D is perhaps TRBD1 (5 bases). CDR1 and CDR2 from the germline V gene are MDHEN and SYDVKM. CDR3 length equals 12 residues. Deletions cut 6 bases from V and 5 bases from J, with 10 bases between. The CDR3 DNA reads TGTGCCAGCAGAAGTTCAGGGGAGACCCAGTACTTC. The encoded protein is CASRSSGETQYF.

This clone occurred a few times. This rearrangement joins TRBV19 to TRBJ2-4, with 9 bases aligning to TRBD1. Germline V gene data show CDR1 as LNHDA and CDR2 as SQIVND (reference sequence). The CDR3 consists of 18 residues. Trimming removed 6 bases from V and 4 bases from J; junction bases left unmatched: 16. In DNA, the CDR3 is TGTGCCAGTAGCCTACGGCGAGTTACCGGGACAGGGAAAAACATTCAGTACTTC. Its translation: CASSLRRVTGTGKNIQYF.

The genes are TRBV4-1 and TRBJ1-2; 9 bases are shared with TRBD1. The CDR3 is 15 amino acids. V lost 0 bases to trimming and J lost 8 bases; unmatched junction nucleotides: 7. Germline CDR1 is MGHRA and CDR2 is YSYEKL. The CDR3 loop reads CASSQDPGQGNGYTF. For the CDR3, the DNA is TGCGCCAGCAGCCAAGATCCGGGACAGGGCAACGGCTACACCTTC.

This clone was seen ten or more times. The V call is TRBV15, the J call TRBJ2-7; no reliable D call. This CDR3 comprises 13 residues. The V end was cut by 0 bases, the J end by 5 bases, with 8 bases between. Germline V gene lookup returns CDR1 LNHNV and CDR2 YYDKDF (reference sequence). CDR3 nucleotides: TGTGCCACCAGCAGAGATCATAACGACGAGCAGTACTTC. This encodes CATSRDHNDEQYF.

The J gene is TRBJ2-3, the V gene TRBV10-1; 12 positions match TRBD2. The CDR3 has 14 residues. Per the germline V gene, CDR1 is WNHNN and CDR2 is SYGVQD (reference sequence). Germline trimming cut 5 bases from V and 4 bases from J; bases unmatched to any gene: 1. CDR3 coding DNA: TGCGCCAGCAGTACTAGCGGGAGGTCAGATACGCAGTATTTT. Translating it yields CASSTSGRSDTQYF.

This clone was observed at least ten times. This chain joins TRBV5-1 and TRBJ2-7; 8 bases fit TRBD2. V shed 0 bases and J 6 bases; nucleotides not matched to a gene: 8. Per the germline V gene, CDR1 is SGHRS and CDR2 is YFSETQ. This CDR3 region has 15 residues. CDR3 DNA: TGCGCCAGCAGCTTGGACGGACGCGCGGGGGGCGAGCAGTACTTC. Encoded protein: CASSLDGRAGGEQYF.

The chain combines TRBV7-6 with TRBJ2-1; 13 bases align to TRBD2. The V segment lost 4 bases and the J segment 1 base; nucleotides outside the gene matches: 4. This CDR3 is 17 amino acids long. Germline lookup yields CDR1 SGHVS and CDR2 FNYEAQ. CDR3 DNA sequence: TGTGCCAGCAGCTCACGGACTAGCGGGAGTTCCTACAATGAGCAGTTCTTC. It yields the protein CASSSRTSGSSYNEQFF.

The CDR3 protein is CASSARDGYSGANVLTF. CDR3 in DNA: TGCGCCAGCAGCGCCCGGGACGGCTACTCTGGGGCCAACGTCCTGACTTTC. The chain uses TRBV5-1 and TRBJ2-6; D tentatively reads TRBD1 or TRBD2 (5 bases each). Germline loops: CDR1 SGHRS, CDR2 YFSETQ. This CDR3 is 17 amino acids long. V shed 4 bases and J shed 0 bases, with 14 bases lying between them. The full variable domain, with the rest looked up from reference TRBV5-1 and TRBJ2-6, is KAGVTQTPRYLIKTRGQQVTLSCSPISGHRSVSWYQQTPGQGLQFLFEYFSETQRNKGNFPGRFSGRQFSNSRSEMNVSTLELGDSALYLCASSARDGYSGANVLTFGAGSRLTVL.

This clone was counted once. The rearrangement links TRBV6-1 to TRBJ2-6, with 7 bases matching TRBD2. CDR1 and CDR2 (germline): MNHNS, SASEGT. The CDR3 covers 16 residues. The V segment lost 4 bases and the J segment 2 bases; nucleotides outside the gene matches: 5. CDR3 loop: CASSAISGTGANVLTF. The CDR3 bases are TGTGCCAGCAGTGCAATCAGCGGGACTGGGGCCAACGTCCTGACTTTC.

This clone was detected only once. A junction boundary mismatches the germline segment, possibly from a read error. The chain recombines TRBV30 with TRBJ2-7; D remains unclear. The length of the CDR3 is 11 residues. CDR1 is GTSNPN, CDR2 SVGIG, per germline (reference sequence). CDR3 nucleotide sequence: TGTGCCTGGAGTACGGCCTACGGGCAGTACTTC. This translates into CAWSTAYGQYF.

This clone came up once. The chain recombines TRBV28 with TRBJ1-5; unclear D gene. V was cut by 5 bases and J by 2 bases, with 10 bases left in between. This CDR3 is built from 14 residues. Germline V gene data show CDR1 as MDHEN and CDR2 as SYDVKM. CDR3 amino acids: CASSPQLGNQPQHF. The CDR3 DNA sequence: TGTGCCAGCAGTCCGCAGTTAGGCAATCAGCCCCAGCATTTT. Filled out from reference TRBV28 and TRBJ1-5, the complete variable domain reads DVKVTQSSRYLVKRTGEKVFLECVQDMDHENMFWYRQDPGLGLRLIYFSYDVKMKEKGDIPEGYSVSREKKERFSLILESASTNQTSMYLCASSPQLGNQPQHFGDGTRLSIL.

This clone has just one count. J is TRBJ1-2 and V is TRBV5-6; 11 nucleotides agree with TRBD1. The CDR3 has 17 residues. Trimming at V came to 4 bases and at J to 4 bases, leaving 12 bases not matched to a gene. CDR1 and CDR2 from the germline V gene are SGHDT and YYEEEE. CDR3: CASSPPKGTGGAYGYTF. CDR3 coding DNA: TGTGCCAGCAGCCCTCCAAAGGGGACAGGGGGGGCCTATGGCTACACCTTC.

This clone has just one count. The rearrangement links TRBV25-1 to TRBJ1-3, with no clear D. Germline V gene data show CDR1 as MGHDK and CDR2 as SYGVNS. The CDR3 contains 13 residues. Trimming stripped 6 bases from V and 3 bases from J, with 9 bases between. DNA of the CDR3: TGTGCCAGCAGAGGGCCGCTTGGAAACACCATATATTTT. Translating gives CASRGPLGNTIYF.

This chain links TRBV30 with TRBJ1-6, with TRBD1 as a possible D gene (5 bases). The CDR3 consists of 15 residues. V gave up 1 base and J gave up 4 bases, with 11 bases separating them. Germline V lookup: CDR1 GTSNPN, CDR2 SVGIG (reference sequence). The CDR3 is CAWSEGQSYNSPLHF. The CDR3, as DNA: TGTGCCTGGAGTGAGGGGCAGAGTTATAATTCACCCCTCCACTTT.

This sequence joins TRBV10-3 and TRBJ2-4, with D possibly matching TRBD2 (5 bases). The CDR3 runs 14 residues. Per the germline V gene, CDR1 is ENHRY and CDR2 is SYGVKD. The V end was cut by 5 bases, the J end by 5 bases, with 13 bases between. CDR3 amino acids: CAISITREQNIQYF. The DNA of the CDR3 is TGTGCCATCAGTATCACCCGGGAACAAAACATTCAGTACTTC.

There are a few counts of this clone. The rearrangement links TRBV28 to TRBJ1-2; D remains unclear. V gave up 5 bases and J gave up 7 bases, with 8 bases separating them. CDR1 and CDR2 (germline): MDHEN, SYDVKM. This CDR3 is 11 amino acids long. The CDR3 reads CASSAFVGYTF. The CDR3 coding sequence is TGTGCCAGCAGTGCCTTCGTTGGCTACACCTTC.

The chain joins TRBV7-9 to TRBJ2-2, with D perhaps matching TRBD1 or TRBD2 (5 bases each). Germline-derived CDR1 and CDR2 are SEHNR and FQNEAQ (reference sequence). This CDR3 contains 14 residues. V shed 11 bases and J shed 0 bases, with 13 bases lying between them. The CDR3 reads CAWGSRPNTGELFF. As DNA, the CDR3 is TGTGCCTGGGGGTCCAGGCCGAACACCGGGGAGCTGTTTTTT.

This sequence joins TRBV15 and TRBJ2-7, with 7 bases fitting TRBD1. J lost 0 bases, V lost 3 bases, and 5 bases had no gene match. This CDR3 contains 15 residues. Germline V gives CDR1 LNHNV, CDR2 YYDKDF (reference sequence). The CDR3: CATSRLRGSSYEQYF. DNA for the CDR3: TGTGCCACCAGCAGGCTCAGGGGGTCCTCCTACGAGCAGTACTTC.

The genes are TRBV27 and TRBJ2-1; 15 positions agree with TRBD2. In germline, CDR1 is MNHEY, CDR2 SMNVEV (reference sequence). Trimming removed 7 bases from V and 10 bases from J; junction bases left unmatched: 8. The CDR3 runs 15 residues. CDR3 sequence: CASTGLAGGIMEQFF. The CDR3 nucleotides read TGTGCCAGCACCGGACTAGCGGGAGGGATTATGGAGCAGTTCTTC.

The V and J genes are TRBV5-1 and TRBJ2-7, with D possibly matching TRBD1 (6 bases). CDR3 size: 15 residues. V was shortened by 4 bases and J by 2 bases, with 16 bases between the two germline ends. The germline CDR1 and CDR2 sequences are SGHRS and YFSETQ. CDR3 bases: TGCGCCAGCAGCCAGCCCGGGACAACGACCTACGAGCAGTACTTC. This codes for CASSQPGTTTYEQYF.

The genes are TRBV9 and TRBJ1-1; D may be TRBD1 (5 bases). Germline values: CDR1 SGDLS, CDR2 YYNGEE. The length of the CDR3 is 15 residues. V was cut by 3 bases and J by 0 bases, with 12 bases left in between. The CDR3 is CASSGGTRVNTEAFF. In DNA form, the CDR3 reads TGTGCCAGCAGCGGAGGGACGCGGGTGAACACTGAAGCTTTCTTT. Variable domain in full (rest from reference TRBV9 and TRBJ1-1): DSGVTQTPKHLITATGQRVTLRCSPRSGDLSVYWYQQSLDQGLQFLIQYYNGEERAKGNILERFSAQQFPDLHSELNLSSLELGDSALYFCASSGGTRVNTEAFFGQGTRLTVV.